Below are 8 T cell receptor beta chains sequenced from a single sample in a study of control samples from healthy donors and cancer patients. TCRdb's table, derived via immunoSEQ multiplex PCR, lists solely in-frame clones and lacks some. Found here are roughly 120,000 clones, over 75% of them singletons; the top ten hold around 1.2%. The specimen was PBMCs. The origin of the receptors is a woman aged 50 to 60 with colorectal cancer.

The chain couples TRBV3-1 (or the pseudogene TRBV3-2) to TRBJ2-2; 11 bases line up with TRBD1. The V and J ends lost 3 bases and 6 bases, in that order; junction bases with no gene match: 6. This CDR3 spans 16 amino acids. Germline CDR1 is LGHDT and CDR2 is YNNKEL (reference sequence). In DNA, the CDR3 is TGTGCCAGCAGCCACCTCCGGGACAGGGGGTCCGGGGAGCTGTTTTTT. Protein product: CASSHLRDRGSGELFF.

Comments on this clone: This same CDR3 is encoded by further DNA sequences in the sample. The chain links TRBV13 to TRBJ2-7, with 9 bases fitting TRBD1. CDR1 is PRHDT, CDR2 FYEKMQ, per germline (reference sequence). With 6 bases clipped from V and 0 bases from J, the junction kept 6 bases outside the gene matches. The CDR3 totals 15 residues. The CDR3 reads CASSLRGQGSYEQYF. The CDR3 nucleotides are TGTGCCAGCAGTCTTAGGGGACAGGGCTCCTACGAGCAGTACTTC.

A single count supports this clone. This chain's CDR3 is CASADLGPSTDTQYF. CDR3 coding DNA: TGCGCCAGCGCAGACCTCGGACCCAGCACAGATACGCAGTATTTT. This chain joins TRBV5-1 and TRBJ2-3; D gene unclear. Trimming left V 7 bases short and J 0 bases short, with 15 bases between. The CDR3 is made up of 15 amino acids. From germline, CDR1 is SGHRS and CDR2 YFSETQ.

The DNA for the CDR3 is TGTGCCAGCCATCGGGGCAATCAGCCCCAGCATTTT. The encoded protein is CASHRGNQPQHF. The gene calls are TRBV2 and TRBJ1-5; D ambiguous. This CDR3 has 12 amino acids. Germline lookup yields CDR1 SNHLY and CDR2 FYNNEI. Trimming removed 8 bases from V and 2 bases from J, with 7 bases in between.

The CDR3 DNA reads TGTGCCAGCAGTTACTCCGCAGATTATGGCTACACCTTC. Protein sequence: CASSYSADYGYTF. The chain uses TRBV6-5 and TRBJ1-2; no reliable D call. Germline CDR1 and CDR2: MNHEY and SVGAGI. Trimming cost V 0 bases and J 5 bases, with 7 bases left between them. This CDR3 is built from 13 residues.

The J gene is TRBJ1-4, the V gene TRBV5-1; maybe TRBD1 (5 bases). The CDR3 extends over 15 amino acids. The V gene lost 2 bases and the J gene lost 0 bases, with 8 bases spanning the gap. Germline CDR1 and CDR2: SGHRS and YFSETQ. CDR3 loop: CASSLTGTTNEKLFF. DNA of the CDR3: TGCGCCAGCAGCTTAACAGGAACAACTAATGAAAAACTGTTTTTT.

The chain links TRBV2 to TRBJ1-1, with 10 bases that match TRBD1. V gave up 8 bases and J gave up 3 bases; unmatched junction bases: 0. The CDR3 sequence is 12 residues long. From germline, CDR1 is SNHLY and CDR2 FYNNEI. This chain's CDR3 is CASGTGDTEAFF. The CDR3 DNA sequence: TGTGCCAGCGGGACAGGGGACACTGAAGCTTTCTTT.

V and J are TRBV3-1 (or the pseudogene TRBV3-2) and TRBJ2-7; D is perhaps TRBD2 (6 bases). Germline V gives CDR1 LGHDT, CDR2 YNNKEL (reference sequence). The CDR3 sequence is 15 residues long. V lost 0 bases and J 7 bases, leaving 16 bases between the germline ends. The CDR3 protein is CASSQDSGARGEQYF. The CDR3 DNA is TGTGCCAGCAGCCAAGACAGCGGCGCCCGGGGGGAGCAGTACTTC.